A selection of T cell receptor beta chains follows, all from one sample in a study of early stage breast cancer tumors. Only in-frame clones appear in the TCRdb table, and some are missing; sequencing was by immunoSEQ multiplex PCR. The profile shows about 8,400 clones, 77% of them singletons. What was sequenced was normal breast tissue next to the tumor. These receptors came from a person aged 55 to 75 with breast cancer. Each CDR3 is given with its conserved first and last residue. Fields, in order: clone size, D gene, J gene, V gene, CDR3 protein, CDR3 DNA. D genes are given only for firm matches. Rows may omit the clone size; those that give it use once, few, many or a size class.

.	TRBD1	TRBJ2-7	TRBV2	CASSERNRDRKSDSYEQYF	TGTGCCAGCAGTGAGAGAAACCGGGACAGGAAGAGTGACTCCTACGAGCAGTACTTC
.	.	TRBJ1-1	TRBV9	CASNPPGPEAFF	TGTGCCAGCAACCCCCCGGGCCCCGAAGCTTTCTTT
.	.	TRBJ2-7	TRBV7-2	CASSLIVGREQYF	TGTGCCAGCAGCTTGATAGTGGGGAGAGAGCAGTACTTC
few	.	TRBJ1-1	TRBV5-4	CASSLSRGAEAFF	TGTGCCAGCAGCTTGAGCCGCGGGGCTGAAGCTTTCTTT
.	.	TRBJ1-3	TRBV2	CASSEFWTASGNTIYF	TGTGCCAGCAGTGAGTTCTGGACGGCGTCTGGAAACACCATATATTTT
.	.	TRBJ2-5	TRBV28	CASRPGSTEETQYF	TGTGCCAGCAGGCCCGGGTCCACGGAGGAGACCCAGTACTTC
few	.	TRBJ2-1	TRBV9	CAGGRYSGEQFF	TGTGCCGGGGGGCGTTATTCGGGTGAGCAGTTCTTC
.	TRBD2	TRBJ2-1	TRBV2	CASRVAGVYNEQFF	TGTGCCAGCAGGGTAGCGGGGGTTTACAATGAGCAGTTCTTC
.	TRBD1	TRBJ1-3	TRBV19	CASMGQHYSGNTIYF	TGTGCCAGTATGGGACAGCACTACTCTGGAAACACCATATATTTT
few	.	TRBJ2-7	TRBV7-9	CASSFSGYEQYF	TGTGCCAGCAGCTTCTCTGGCTACGAGCAGTACTTC
.	TRBD1	TRBJ2-2	TRBV29-1	CSVDRGRDTGELFF	TGCAGCGTTGACAGGGGGCGCGACACCGGGGAGCTGTTTTTT
.	.	TRBJ1-5	TRBV18	CASSPIPNNQPQHF	TGTGCCAGCTCACCAATTCCGAACAATCAGCCCCAGCATTTT
.	TRBD2	TRBJ2-1	TRBV6-1	CASRGTSGLETSSYNEQFF	TGTGCCAGCCGTGGGACTAGCGGGTTGGAAACGAGCTCCTACAATGAGCAGTTCTTC
once	.	TRBJ1-3	TRBV4-1	CASSQVMTKGPLGNTIYF	TGCGCCAGCAGCCAAGTAATGACGAAGGGGCCCTTGGGAAACACCATATATTTT
.	TRBD1	TRBJ1-2	TRBV11-3	CASSPPPDRGFSRGYTF	TGTGCCAGCAGCCCACCACCAGACAGGGGCTTTTCGCGGGGCTACACCTTC
.	TRBD1	TRBJ2-7	TRBV5-4	CASSFPAGTGTYEQYF	TGTGCCAGCAGCTTTCCCGCCGGGACAGGGACCTACGAGCAGTACTTC
.	TRBD1	TRBJ1-2	TRBV7-2	CASSPTGTHGYTF	TGTGCCAGCAGTCCGACAGGGACCCATGGCTACACCTTC
.	.	TRBJ1-4	TRBV9	CASSGYRESEKLFF	TGTGCCAGCAGCGGATACAGGGAGTCGGAAAAACTGTTTTTT
.	.	TRBJ2-3	TRBV11-3	CASSFQNTDTQYF	TGTGCCAGCAGCTTTCAGAACACAGATACGCAGTATTTT
.	.	TRBJ1-6	TRBV12-2	CASRLGRTGINSPLHF	TGTGCAAGTCGCTTAGGAAGGACAGGGATTAATTCACCCCTCCACTTT
.	.	TRBJ2-3	TRBV28	CASNRDGGPTDTQYF	TGTGCCAGCAACAGGGACGGGGGCCCCACAGATACGCAGTATTTT
.	.	TRBJ1-5	TRBV16	CASSGRTDSNQPQHF	TGTGCCAGCAGCGGACGGACAGATAGCAATCAGCCCCAGCATTTT
.	.	TRBJ1-2	TRBV6-5	CASGGLLNYGYTF	TGTGCCAGCGGCGGCCTCCTTAACTATGGCTACACCTTC
.	.	TRBJ2-5	TRBV5-1	CASSPVDETQYF	TGCGCCAGCAGCCCCGTGGACGAGACCCAGTACTTC
.	.	TRBJ1-5	TRBV6-1	CASSEGGGPLNQPQHF	TGTGCCAGCAGTGAAGGGGGGGGACCGCTCAATCAGCCCCAGCATTTT
.	TRBD1	TRBJ1-1	TRBV6-9	CASSYGTGGTEAFF	TGTGCCAGCAGTTACGGCACAGGGGGCACTGAAGCTTTCTTT
.	.	TRBJ1-2	TRBV6-6	CASSYSAVDGYTF	TGTGCCAGCAGTTACTCGGCTGTTGATGGCTACACCTTC
.	.	TRBJ2-7	TRBV7-8	CASSLGGNYEQYF	TGTGCCAGCAGCTTGGGTGGGAACTACGAGCAGTACTTC
.	TRBD1	TRBJ1-3	TRBV30	CACLSGGGQSNF	TGTGCCTGCCTCTCGGGTGGGGGACAGTCGAATTTT
.	TRBD2	TRBJ2-7	TRBV7-2	CASRSQRESTHEQYF	TGTGCCAGCAGGAGTCAGCGGGAGAGTACCCACGAGCAGTACTTC
few	.	TRBJ2-1	TRBV18	CASSPNNEQFF	TGTGCCAGCTCACCCAACAATGAGCAGTTCTTC
.	TRBD1	TRBJ1-1	TRBV19	CASSTDRVRTEAFF	TGTGCCAGTAGTACCGACAGGGTCCGGACTGAAGCTTTCTTT